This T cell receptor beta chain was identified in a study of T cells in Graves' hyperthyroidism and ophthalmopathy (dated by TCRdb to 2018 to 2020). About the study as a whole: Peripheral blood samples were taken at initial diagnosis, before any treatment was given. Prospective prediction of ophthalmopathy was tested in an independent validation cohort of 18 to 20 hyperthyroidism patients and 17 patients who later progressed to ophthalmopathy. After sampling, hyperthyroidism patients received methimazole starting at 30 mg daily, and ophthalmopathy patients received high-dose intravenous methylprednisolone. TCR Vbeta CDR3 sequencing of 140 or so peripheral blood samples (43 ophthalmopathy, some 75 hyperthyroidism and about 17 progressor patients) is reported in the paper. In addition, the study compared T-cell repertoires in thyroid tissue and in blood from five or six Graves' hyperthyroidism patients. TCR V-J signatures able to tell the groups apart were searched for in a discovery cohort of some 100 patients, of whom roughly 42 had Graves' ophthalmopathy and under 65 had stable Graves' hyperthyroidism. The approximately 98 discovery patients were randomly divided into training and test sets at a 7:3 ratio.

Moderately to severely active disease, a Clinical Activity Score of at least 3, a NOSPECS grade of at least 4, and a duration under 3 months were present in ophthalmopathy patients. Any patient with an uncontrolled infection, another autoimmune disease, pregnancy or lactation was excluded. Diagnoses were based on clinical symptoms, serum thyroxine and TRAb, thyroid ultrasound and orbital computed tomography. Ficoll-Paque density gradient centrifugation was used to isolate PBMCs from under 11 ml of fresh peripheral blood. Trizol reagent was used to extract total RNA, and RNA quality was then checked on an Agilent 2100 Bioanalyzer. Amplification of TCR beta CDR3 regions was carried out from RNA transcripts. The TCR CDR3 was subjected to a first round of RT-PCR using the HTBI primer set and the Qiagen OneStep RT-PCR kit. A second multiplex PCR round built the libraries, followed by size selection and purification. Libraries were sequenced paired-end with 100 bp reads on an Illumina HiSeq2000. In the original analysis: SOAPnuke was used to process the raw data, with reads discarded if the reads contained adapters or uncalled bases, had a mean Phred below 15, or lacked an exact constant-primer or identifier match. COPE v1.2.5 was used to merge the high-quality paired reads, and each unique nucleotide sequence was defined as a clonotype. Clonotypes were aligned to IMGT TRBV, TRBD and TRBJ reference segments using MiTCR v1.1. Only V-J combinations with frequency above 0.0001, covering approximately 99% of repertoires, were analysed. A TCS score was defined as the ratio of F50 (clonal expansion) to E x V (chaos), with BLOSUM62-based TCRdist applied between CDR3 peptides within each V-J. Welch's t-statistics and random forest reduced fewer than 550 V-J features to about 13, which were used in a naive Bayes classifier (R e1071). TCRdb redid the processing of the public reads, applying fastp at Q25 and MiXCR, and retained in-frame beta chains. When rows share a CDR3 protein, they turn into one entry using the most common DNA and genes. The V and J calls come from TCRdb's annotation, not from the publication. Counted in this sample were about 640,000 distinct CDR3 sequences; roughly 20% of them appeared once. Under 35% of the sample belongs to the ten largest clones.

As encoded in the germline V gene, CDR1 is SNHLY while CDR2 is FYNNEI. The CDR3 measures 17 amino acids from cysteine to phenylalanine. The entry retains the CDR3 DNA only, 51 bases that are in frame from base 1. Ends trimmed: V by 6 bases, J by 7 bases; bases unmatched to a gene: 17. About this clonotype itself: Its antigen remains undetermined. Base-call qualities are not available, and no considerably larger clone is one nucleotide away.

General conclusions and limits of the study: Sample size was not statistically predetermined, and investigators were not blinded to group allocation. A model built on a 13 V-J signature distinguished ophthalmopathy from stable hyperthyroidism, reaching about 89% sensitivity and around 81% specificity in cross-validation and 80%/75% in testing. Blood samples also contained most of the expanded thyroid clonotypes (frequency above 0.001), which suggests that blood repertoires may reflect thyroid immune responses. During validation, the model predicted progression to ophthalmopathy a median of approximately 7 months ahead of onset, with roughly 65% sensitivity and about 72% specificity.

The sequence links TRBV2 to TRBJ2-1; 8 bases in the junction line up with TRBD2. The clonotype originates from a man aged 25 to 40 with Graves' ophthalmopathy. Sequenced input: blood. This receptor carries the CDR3 CASRDGLAGPIANEQFF. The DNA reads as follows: TGTGCCAGCAGGGATGGACTAGCAGGTCCAATTGCGAATGAGCAGTTCTTC.